This entry features one TCR beta chain sequence. The antigen remains undetermined. Sequenced with the Oncomine TCR Beta short-read assay was DNA taken from cultured CD4+ T cells. From cultured CD4+ T cells, genomic DNA was extracted. TCRdb re-called the PCR reads through MiXCR, storing one row per CDR3 protein. Of about 7,500 distinct CDR3 sequences in the sample, around 40% were seen once. This sample is part of a study of vaccination and CD4 T cells after COVID-19. In the study overall: Post-COVID samples had a sampling time that fell a median approximately 93 days after diagnosis (range 35 to 161). In culture, cells were exposed to overlapping spike peptides from SARS-CoV-2, HCoV-NL63, HCoV-OC43 and HCoV-229E.

This CDR3 region has 13 residues. V was shortened by 4 bases and J by 5 bases, with 10 bases between the two germline ends. Germline V CDR1 and CDR2: SGHTA, FQGTGA. Treatment in this sample: approximately 9-day PBMC culture with coronavirus spike peptide pools or control peptides (ViraFEST assay). The unexposed donor's CD4+ T cells were collected before the COVID-19 pandemic (2011-2018). Each well held 2 million to 2.5 million PBMCs in IL-2 (roughly 10 IU/ml) medium with approximately 9.1 ug/ml peptide pools. The sample was CD4+ T cells from blood, cultured in vitro. The gene calls are TRBV7-3 and TRBJ2-3; possibly TRBD2 for D (5 bases). This clonotype was sampled from a human donor in good health. The CDR3 region has the DNA TGTGCCAGCAGCTCCAGGACTGGAGATACGCAGTATTTT. Translating gives CASSSRTGDTQYF.